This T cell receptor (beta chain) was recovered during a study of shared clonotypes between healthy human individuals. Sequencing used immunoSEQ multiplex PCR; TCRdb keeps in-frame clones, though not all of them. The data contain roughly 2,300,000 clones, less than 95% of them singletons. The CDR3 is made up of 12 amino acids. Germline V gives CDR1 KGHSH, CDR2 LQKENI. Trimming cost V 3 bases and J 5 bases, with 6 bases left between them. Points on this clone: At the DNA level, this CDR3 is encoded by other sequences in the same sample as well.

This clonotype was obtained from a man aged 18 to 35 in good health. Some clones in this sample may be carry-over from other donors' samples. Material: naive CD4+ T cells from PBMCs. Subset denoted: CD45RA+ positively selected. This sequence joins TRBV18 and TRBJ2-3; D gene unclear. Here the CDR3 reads CASSPSGDTQYF. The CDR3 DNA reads TGTGCCAGCTCACCTTCCGGAGATACGCAGTATTTT.